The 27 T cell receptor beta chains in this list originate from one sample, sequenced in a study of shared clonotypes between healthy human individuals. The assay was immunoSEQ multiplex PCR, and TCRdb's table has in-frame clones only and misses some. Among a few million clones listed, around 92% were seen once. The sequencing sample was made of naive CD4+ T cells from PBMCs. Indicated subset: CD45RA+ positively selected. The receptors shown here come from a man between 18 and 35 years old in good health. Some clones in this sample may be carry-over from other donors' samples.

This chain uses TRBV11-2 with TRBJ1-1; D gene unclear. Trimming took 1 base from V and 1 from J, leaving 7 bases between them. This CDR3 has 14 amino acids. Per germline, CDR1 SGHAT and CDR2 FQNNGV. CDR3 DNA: TGTGCCAGCAGCTTAGTGCCGGAGAACACTGAAGCTTTCTTT. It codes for CASSLVPENTEAFF.

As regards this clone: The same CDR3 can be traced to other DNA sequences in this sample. In DNA form, the CDR3 reads TGTGCCAGCTCACCGCCGGGACGTGAGACCCAGTACTTC. Translating it yields CASSPPGRETQYF. The chain couples TRBV18 to TRBJ2-5, with D tentatively TRBD1 or TRBD2 (5 bases each). There are 13 residues in the CDR3. V lost 3 bases to trimming and J lost 5 bases, with 10 bases between them. The V gene's germline CDR1 is KGHSH and CDR2 LQKENI.

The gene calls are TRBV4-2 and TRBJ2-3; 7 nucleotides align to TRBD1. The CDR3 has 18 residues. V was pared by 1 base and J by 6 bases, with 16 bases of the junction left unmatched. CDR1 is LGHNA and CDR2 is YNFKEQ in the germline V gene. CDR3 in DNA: TGTGCCAGCAGCCAAGTTCTTGAGGGGGCATCCATCGGGGATACGCAGTATTTT. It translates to CASSQVLEGASIGDTQYF.

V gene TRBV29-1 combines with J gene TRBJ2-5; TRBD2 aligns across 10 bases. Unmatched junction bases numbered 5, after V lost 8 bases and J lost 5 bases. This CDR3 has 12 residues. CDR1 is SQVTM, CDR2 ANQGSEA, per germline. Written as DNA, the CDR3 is TGCAGCATGACTAGCGGGCCTGAGACCCAGTACTTC. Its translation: CSMTSGPETQYF.

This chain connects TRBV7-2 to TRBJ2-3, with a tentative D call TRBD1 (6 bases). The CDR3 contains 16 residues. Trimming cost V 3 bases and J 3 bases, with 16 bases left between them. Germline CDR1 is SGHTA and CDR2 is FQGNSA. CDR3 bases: TGTGCCAGCAGCTTGAATGGGGTGCAGGGGACAGATACGCAGTATTTT. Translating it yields CASSLNGVQGTDTQYF. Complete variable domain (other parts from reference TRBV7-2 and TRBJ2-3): GAGVSQSPSNKVTEKGKDVELRCDPISGHTALYWYRQSLGQGLEFLIYFQGNSAPDKSGLPSDRFSAERTGGSVSTLTIQRTQQEDSAVYLCASSLNGVQGTDTQYFGPGTRLTVL.

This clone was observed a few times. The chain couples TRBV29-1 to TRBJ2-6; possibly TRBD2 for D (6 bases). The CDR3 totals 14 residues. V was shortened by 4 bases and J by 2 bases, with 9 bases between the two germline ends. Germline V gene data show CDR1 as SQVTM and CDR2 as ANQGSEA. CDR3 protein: CSVVGGAGANVLTF. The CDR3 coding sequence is TGCAGCGTTGTCGGGGGAGCTGGGGCCAACGTCCTGACTTTC.

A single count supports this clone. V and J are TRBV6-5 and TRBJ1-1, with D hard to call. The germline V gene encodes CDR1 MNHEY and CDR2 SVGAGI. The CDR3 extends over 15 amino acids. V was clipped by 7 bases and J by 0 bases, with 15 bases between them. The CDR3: CASIRAGGVNTEAFF. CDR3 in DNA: TGTGCCAGCATAAGGGCAGGCGGGGTGAACACTGAAGCTTTCTTT.

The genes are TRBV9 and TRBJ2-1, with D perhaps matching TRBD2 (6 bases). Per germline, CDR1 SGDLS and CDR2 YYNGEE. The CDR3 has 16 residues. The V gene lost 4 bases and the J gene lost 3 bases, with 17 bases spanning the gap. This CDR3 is CASSTRPGGIYNEQFF. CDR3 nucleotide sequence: TGTGCCAGCAGCACGCGACCCGGAGGGATCTACAATGAGCAGTTCTTC.

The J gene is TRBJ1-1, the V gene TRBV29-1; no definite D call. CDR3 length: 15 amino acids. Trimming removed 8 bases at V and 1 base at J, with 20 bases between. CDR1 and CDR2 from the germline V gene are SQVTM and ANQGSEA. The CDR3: CSPLRLAGENTEAFF. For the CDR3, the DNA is TGCAGCCCCCTTCGATTGGCCGGGGAGAACACTGAAGCTTTCTTT.

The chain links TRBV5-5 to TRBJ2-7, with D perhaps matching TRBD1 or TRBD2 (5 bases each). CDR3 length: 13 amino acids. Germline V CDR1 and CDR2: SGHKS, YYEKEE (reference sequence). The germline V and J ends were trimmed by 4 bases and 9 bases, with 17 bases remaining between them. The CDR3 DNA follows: TGTGCCAGCAGCCGTTTGAGGGACCCGGGGCAGTACTTC. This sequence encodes CASSRLRDPGQYF.

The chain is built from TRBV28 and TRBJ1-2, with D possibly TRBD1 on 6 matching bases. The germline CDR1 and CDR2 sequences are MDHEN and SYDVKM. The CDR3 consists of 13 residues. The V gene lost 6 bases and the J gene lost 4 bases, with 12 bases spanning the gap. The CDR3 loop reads CASSLGHGYGYTF. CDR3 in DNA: TGTGCCAGCAGCTTGGGACACGGCTATGGCTACACCTTC.

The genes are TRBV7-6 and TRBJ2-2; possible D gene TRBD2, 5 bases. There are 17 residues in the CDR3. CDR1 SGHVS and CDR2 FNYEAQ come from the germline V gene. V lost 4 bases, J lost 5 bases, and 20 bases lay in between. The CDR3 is CASSSPVGLWGTGELFF. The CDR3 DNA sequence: TGTGCCAGCAGCTCCCCCGTAGGACTCTGGGGTACCGGGGAGCTGTTTTTT.

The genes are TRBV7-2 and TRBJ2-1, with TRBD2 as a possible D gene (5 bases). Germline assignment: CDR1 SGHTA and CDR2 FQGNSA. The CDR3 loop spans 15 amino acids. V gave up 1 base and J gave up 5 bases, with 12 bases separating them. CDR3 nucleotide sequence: TGTGCCAGCAGCTTAGTAACCAGCGGCAACAATGAGCAGTTCTTC. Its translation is CASSLVTSGNNEQFF.

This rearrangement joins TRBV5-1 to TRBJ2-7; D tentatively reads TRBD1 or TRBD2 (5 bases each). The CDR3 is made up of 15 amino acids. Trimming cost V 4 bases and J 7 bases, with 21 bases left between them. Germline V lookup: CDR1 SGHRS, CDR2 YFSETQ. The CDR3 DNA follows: TGCGCCAGCAGCCCCACCCTCTCGGGGACGAGGGAGCAGTACTTC. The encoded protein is CASSPTLSGTREQYF.

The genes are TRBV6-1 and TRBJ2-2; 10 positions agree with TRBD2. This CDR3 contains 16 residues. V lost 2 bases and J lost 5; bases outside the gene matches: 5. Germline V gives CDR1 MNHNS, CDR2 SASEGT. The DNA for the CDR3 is TGTGCCAGCAGTGAACCCTCTAGCGGGAGAACCGGGGAGCTGTTTTTT. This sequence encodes CASSEPSSGRTGELFF.

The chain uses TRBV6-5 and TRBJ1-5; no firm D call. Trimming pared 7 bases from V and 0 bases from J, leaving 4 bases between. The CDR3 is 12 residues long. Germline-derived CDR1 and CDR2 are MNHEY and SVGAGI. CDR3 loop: CASTNSNQPQHF. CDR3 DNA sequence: TGTGCCAGCACAAATAGCAATCAGCCCCAGCATTTT.

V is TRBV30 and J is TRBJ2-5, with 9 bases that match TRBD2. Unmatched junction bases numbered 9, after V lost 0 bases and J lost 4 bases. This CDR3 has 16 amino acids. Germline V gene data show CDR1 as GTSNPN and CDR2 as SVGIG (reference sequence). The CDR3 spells CAWSVLGGRARETQYF. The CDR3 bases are TGTGCCTGGAGTGTTTTGGGCGGGAGGGCCCGAGAGACCCAGTACTTC.

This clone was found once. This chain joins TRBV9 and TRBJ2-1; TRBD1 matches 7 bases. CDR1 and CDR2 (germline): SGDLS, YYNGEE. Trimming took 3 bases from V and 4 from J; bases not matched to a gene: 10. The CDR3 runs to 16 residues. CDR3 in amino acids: CASSATDRAPYNEQFF. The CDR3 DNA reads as TGTGCCAGCAGCGCCACCGACAGGGCCCCATACAATGAGCAGTTCTTC.

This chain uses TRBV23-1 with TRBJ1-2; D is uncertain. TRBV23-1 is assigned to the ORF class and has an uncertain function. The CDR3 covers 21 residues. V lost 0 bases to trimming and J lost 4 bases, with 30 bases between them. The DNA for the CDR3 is TGCGCCAGCAGTCAATCAAGCAGGACGAGGGTGAGGGTGGAGGTTTTCTATGGCTACACCTTC. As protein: CASSQSSRTRVRVEVFYGYTF.

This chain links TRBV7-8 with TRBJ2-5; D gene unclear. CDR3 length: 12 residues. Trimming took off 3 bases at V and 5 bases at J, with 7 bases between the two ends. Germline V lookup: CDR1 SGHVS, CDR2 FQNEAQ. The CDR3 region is CASSFLGETQYF. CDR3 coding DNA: TGTGCCAGCAGCTTCCTGGGGGAGACCCAGTACTTC.

CDR3 residues: CASSYVFGGTDTQYF. CDR3 in DNA: TGTGCCAGCAGTTACGTATTCGGGGGCACAGATACGCAGTATTTT. The chain uses TRBV6-6 and TRBJ2-3, with D perhaps TRBD2 (5 bases). V lost 2 bases and J lost 1, with 10 bases in between. The CDR3 has 15 residues. Germline V gene data show CDR1 as MNHNY and CDR2 as SVGAGI (reference sequence).

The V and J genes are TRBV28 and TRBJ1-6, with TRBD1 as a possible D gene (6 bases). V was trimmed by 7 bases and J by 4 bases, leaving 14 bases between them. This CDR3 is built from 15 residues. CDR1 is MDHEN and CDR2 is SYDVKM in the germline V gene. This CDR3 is CASNSGGHYNSPLHF. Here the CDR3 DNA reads TGTGCCAGCAACTCTGGGGGACATTATAATTCACCCCTCCACTTT.

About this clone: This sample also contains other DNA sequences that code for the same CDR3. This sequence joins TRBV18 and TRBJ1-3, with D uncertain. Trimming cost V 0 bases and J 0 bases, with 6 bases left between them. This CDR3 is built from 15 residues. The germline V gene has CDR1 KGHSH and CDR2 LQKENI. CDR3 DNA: TGTGCCAGCTCACCACCGAGCAGCTCTGGAAACACCATATATTTT. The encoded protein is CASSPPSSSGNTIYF.

CDR3 residues: CAITPGQGASNAFSGANVLTF. The CDR3 nucleotides are TGTGCCATCACCCCGGGACAGGGGGCCTCCAATGCTTTTTCTGGGGCCAACGTCCTGACTTTC. The V and J genes are TRBV10-3 and TRBJ2-6, with 12 bases fitting TRBD1. The CDR3 consists of 21 residues. The junction had 17 bases not matched to a gene; V was cut back by 7 bases and J by 1 base. Germline lookup yields CDR1 ENHRY and CDR2 SYGVKD.

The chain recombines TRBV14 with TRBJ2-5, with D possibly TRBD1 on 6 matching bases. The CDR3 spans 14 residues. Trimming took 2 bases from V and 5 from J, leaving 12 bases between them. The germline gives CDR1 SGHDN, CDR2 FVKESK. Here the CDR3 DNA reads TGTGCCAGCAGCCAATTAAACCAGGGGGAGACCCAGTACTTC. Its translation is CASSQLNQGETQYF.

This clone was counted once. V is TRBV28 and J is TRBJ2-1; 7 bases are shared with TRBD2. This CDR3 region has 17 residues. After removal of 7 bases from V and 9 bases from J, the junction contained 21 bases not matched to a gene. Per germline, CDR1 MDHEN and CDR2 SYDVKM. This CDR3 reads CASTSPRAGRDGGEQFF. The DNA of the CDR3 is TGTGCCAGCACCTCACCCAGGGCGGGGAGGGATGGGGGTGAGCAGTTCTTC.

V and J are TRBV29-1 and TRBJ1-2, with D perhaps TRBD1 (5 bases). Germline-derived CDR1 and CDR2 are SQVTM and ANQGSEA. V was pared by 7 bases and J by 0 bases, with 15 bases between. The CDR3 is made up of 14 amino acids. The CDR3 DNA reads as TGCAGCGCCGGGGTACAGGCGCCTAACTATGGCTACACCTTC. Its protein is CSAGVQAPNYGYTF.